This T cell receptor beta chain was sequenced for a study of T-cell reconstitution after alpha-beta-depleted transplantation in children. With V trimmed by 0 bases and J by 2 bases, 9 bases remained unmatched. This CDR3 comprises 17 residues. CDR1 is SGDLS, CDR2 YYNGEE, per germline. Using unique molecular identifiers, the investigators prepared the TCRbeta library. MiXCR, run by TCRdb on the PCR reads, gives a single entry per CDR3 protein. The sample has around 680,000 distinct CDR3 sequences; 16% are singletons. This clonotype was seen only a few times. This TCR came from a human donor who donated a stem cell graft to a child with acute myeloid leukemia. The chain recombines TRBV9 with TRBJ2-5; 8 bases fit TRBD2. The input for sequencing was PBMCs from the stem cell graft donor, taken from the stem cell graft. CDR3 coding DNA: TGTGCCAGCAGCGTAGACCCTAGCGGGCATGCACAAGAGACCCAGTACTTC. Translating it yields CASSVDPSGHAQETQYF.